Each of the 20 T cell receptor beta chains below was sequenced from the same sample in a study of control samples from healthy donors and cancer patients. Repertoires were generated with immunoSEQ multiplex PCR, while TCRdb's copy carries only in-frame clones and drops some. The sample has some 170,000 clones; about 95% are singletons. The specimen was PBMCs. These receptors came from a man in his 60s with colorectal cancer.

V gene TRBV6-5 combines with J gene TRBJ2-7; possibly TRBD1 or TRBD2 for D (5 bases each). Trimming left V 0 bases short and J 0 bases short, with 9 bases between. Germline V lookup: CDR1 MNHEY, CDR2 SVGAGI. The length of the CDR3 is 15 residues. The CDR3: CASSYSGDHSYEQYF. The CDR3 DNA sequence: TGTGCCAGCAGTTACTCAGGGGACCACTCCTACGAGCAGTACTTC.

This chain links TRBV6-1 with TRBJ1-2; possible D gene TRBD1, 5 bases. This CDR3 has 15 amino acids. Germline CDR1 MNHNS, CDR2 SASEGT. V was trimmed by 1 base and J by 5 bases, leaving 14 bases between them. The CDR3 sequence is CASSEDRRARYGYTF. In DNA form, the CDR3 reads TGTGCCAGCAGTGAAGATCGCAGGGCTCGTTATGGCTACACCTTC.

In its sample, this clone was seen once. The J gene is TRBJ2-4, the V gene TRBV2; weak D call: TRBD1 (6 bases). Germline assignment: CDR1 SNHLY and CDR2 FYNNEI. V lost 7 bases and J lost 0, with 16 bases in between. The CDR3 extends over 16 amino acids. The chain's CDR3 is CASTPRTALAKNIQYF. The CDR3 nucleotides are TGTGCCAGCACACCCCGGACAGCTCTAGCCAAAAACATTCAGTACTTC.

The chain has TRBV11-3 and TRBJ2-1, with D tentatively TRBD1 (6 bases). The CDR3 spans 13 residues. Trimming shortened V by 2 bases and J by 9 bases, and 11 bases separated the two germline ends. Germline V gene lookup returns CDR1 SGHNT and CDR2 YENEEA. The CDR3 DNA sequence: TGTGCCAGCAGCTTACACAGGGAAGGTGAGCAGTTCTTC. Protein: CASSLHREGEQFF.

V and J are TRBV7-2 and TRBJ1-6; possibly TRBD1 for D (6 bases). Trimming left V 1 base short and J 7 bases short, with 11 bases between. This CDR3 has 15 amino acids. Germline V gives CDR1 SGHTA, CDR2 FQGNSA. Here the CDR3 reads CASSLEGGGNSPLHF. CDR3 nucleotide sequence: TGTGCCAGCAGCTTAGAGGGGGGAGGAAATTCACCCCTCCACTTT.

The chain employs TRBV2 and TRBJ1-2; 7 positions agree with TRBD1. This CDR3 region has 15 residues. Trimming cost V 5 bases and J 4 bases; bases outside gene matches: 10. Germline assignment: CDR1 SNHLY and CDR2 FYNNEI. The CDR3 DNA is TGTGCCAGCAGTCCTGGACAGGCCGCCATCTATGGCTACACCTTC. This encodes CASSPGQAAIYGYTF.

The rearrangement uses TRBV7-9 and TRBJ2-3; D is perhaps TRBD2 (5 bases). Germline-derived CDR1 and CDR2 are SEHNR and FQNEAQ (reference sequence). This CDR3 is 16 amino acids long. Trimming took 5 bases from V and 5 from J, leaving 20 bases between them. The CDR3 sequence is CASSPPGGLALDTQYF. The CDR3 DNA reads TGTGCCAGCAGCCCTCCGGGTGGGCTAGCTTTAGATACGCAGTATTTT.

This clone was seen a single time. The chain carries TRBV29-1 and TRBJ1-1; a weak D match, TRBD1 (5 bases). The CDR3 has 12 amino acids. V dropped 4 bases and J dropped 2 bases, with 8 bases sitting between them. CDR1 is SQVTM, CDR2 ANQGSEA, per germline. The CDR3 region is CSVGGANTEAFF. CDR3 sequence (DNA): TGCAGCGTTGGAGGGGCCAACACTGAAGCTTTCTTT.

V gene TRBV27 combines with J gene TRBJ2-5, with 7 bases that match TRBD1. The ends lost 6 bases at V and 4 bases at J; junction bases unmatched: 2. The CDR3 runs 12 residues. From germline, CDR1 is MNHEY and CDR2 SMNVEV (reference sequence). In DNA, the CDR3 is TGTGCCAGCAGCCGGACAGGAGAGACCCAGTACTTC. Protein: CASSRTGETQYF.

J is TRBJ1-4 and V is TRBV28; D remains ambiguous. This CDR3 is built from 13 residues. CDR1 MDHEN and CDR2 SYDVKM come from the germline V gene. CDR3 in amino acids: CAGGEPTNEKLFF. Here the CDR3 DNA reads TGTGCTGGCGGAGAGCCAACTAATGAAAAACTGTTTTTT.

The chain combines TRBV27 with TRBJ1-2; 9 bases match TRBD1. The CDR3 length is 16 residues. The germline V gene encodes CDR1 MNHEY and CDR2 SMNVEV (reference sequence). After removal of 5 bases from V and 4 bases from J, the junction contained 11 bases not matched to a gene. The CDR3 region has the DNA TGTGCCAGCAGTCGCTACCCGTCACAGGGGGCCTATGGCTACACCTTC. Protein: CASSRYPSQGAYGYTF.

The chain combines TRBV2 with TRBJ2-5; 8 bases are a match to TRBD1. The V gene end was trimmed by 7 bases and the J gene end by 5 bases; junction bases not matched to a gene: 12. The V gene's germline CDR1 is SNHLY and CDR2 FYNNEI. The CDR3 consists of 15 residues. CDR3 nucleotide sequence: TGTGCCAGCACTCTTGGTCCAGGGGGCTCGGAGACCCAGTACTTC. Amino acid sequence: CASTLGPGGSETQYF. Filled out from reference TRBV2 and TRBJ2-5, the complete variable domain reads EPEVTQTPSHQVTQMGQEVILRCVPISNHLYFYWYRQILGQKVEFLVSFYNNEISEKSEIFDDQFSVERPDGSNFTLKIRSTKLEDSAMYFCASTLGPGGSETQYFGPGTRLLVL.

This rearrangement joins TRBV30 to TRBJ1-6, with D perhaps TRBD1 (5 bases). Germline lookup yields CDR1 GTSNPN and CDR2 SVGIG (reference sequence). CDR3 length equals 16 residues. V lost 7 bases, J lost 7 bases, and 23 bases lay in between. CDR3 protein: CALRSGLRAPNSPLHF. The CDR3 coding sequence is TGTGCCTTGCGGTCGGGGCTTCGAGCCCCGAATTCACCCCTCCACTTT.

This sequence joins TRBV29-1 and TRBJ2-1; 13 bases are shared with TRBD2. Trimming removed 5 bases from V and 8 bases from J; junction bases left unmatched: 18. The length of the CDR3 is 18 residues. Germline lookup yields CDR1 SQVTM and CDR2 ANQGSEA. CDR3 sequence: CSVTMGTSGTKRPHEQFF. The CDR3 coding sequence is TGCAGCGTTACCATGGGGACTAGCGGGACGAAGAGACCTCATGAGCAGTTCTTC.

This clone was recorded once. The rearrangement links TRBV2 to TRBJ1-1, with D tentatively TRBD1 (6 bases). From germline, CDR1 is SNHLY and CDR2 FYNNEI. V was pared by 5 bases and J by 7 bases, with 11 bases between. CDR3 length: 12 amino acids. The CDR3 here is CASSFDRREAFF. CDR3 sequence (DNA): TGTGCCAGCAGTTTCGACAGGCGTGAAGCTTTCTTT.

The V and J genes are TRBV24-1 and TRBJ2-6; 11 nucleotides agree with TRBD1. With 4 bases clipped from V and 3 bases from J, the junction kept 10 bases outside the gene matches. Germline assignment: CDR1 KGHDR and CDR2 SFDVKD. The CDR3 contains 19 residues. This CDR3 is CATSEAPGQGVVGANVLTF. The CDR3 DNA sequence: TGTGCCACCAGTGAAGCACCGGGACAGGGGGTAGTTGGGGCCAACGTCCTGACTTTC.

Only a few counts were recorded for this clone. The V gene is TRBV10-1, the J gene TRBJ2-2; D is possibly TRBD2 (6 bases). Per the germline V gene, CDR1 is WNHNN and CDR2 is SYGVQD (reference sequence). The CDR3 runs to 14 residues. Deletions cut 8 bases from V and 5 bases from J, with 15 bases between. The CDR3 DNA reads TGCGCCAGCCGGGCCGGCGGGGAGACCGGGGAGCTGTTTTTT. Protein: CASRAGGETGELFF.

The chain uses TRBV6-5 and TRBJ1-5; tentatively, D is TRBD1 (6 bases). V dropped 5 bases and J dropped 0 bases, with 8 bases sitting between them. Germline CDR1 and CDR2: MNHEY and SVGAGI. The CDR3 sequence is 14 residues long. The CDR3 here is CASSRTVSNQPQHF. The CDR3 DNA is TGTGCCAGCAGTCGGACAGTTAGCAATCAGCCCCAGCATTTT.

The chain links TRBV20-1 to TRBJ1-2; a possible D gene is TRBD1 (5 bases). V lost 3 bases, J lost 2 bases, and 13 bases lay in between. The germline V gene has CDR1 DFQATT and CDR2 SNEGSKA (reference sequence). The CDR3 is 14 residues long. DNA of the CDR3: TGCAGTGCTAGTATAGGACACGCCAACTATGGCTACACCTTC. Its translation: CSASIGHANYGYTF.

The chain links TRBV7-2 to TRBJ2-7; possibly TRBD2 for D (7 bases). V was shortened by 1 base and J by 2 bases, with 15 bases between the two germline ends. In germline, CDR1 is SGHTA, CDR2 FQGNSA. The CDR3 length is 16 residues. For the CDR3, the DNA is TGTGCCAGCAGCTTAGTCTCGGGGGGCACCGCCTACGAGCAGTACTTC. This translates into CASSLVSGGTAYEQYF.